Listed below are T cell receptor beta chains from one sample, sequenced in a study of shared T cell receptors in the human thymus. Clones were read by immunoSEQ multiplex PCR, and TCRdb kept only the in-frame ones, dropping some. Of hundreds of thousands of clones detected, roughly 74% appear once; the ten largest clones hold about 0.013%. These data also featured in a second study, about human thymus T cells.

Input material: thymocytes. The receptors were sampled from a boy in the first two years of life with a congenital heart defect. Both conserved end residues are trimmed from each CDR3. Clone sizes are given selectively: once, few, many, or a class where the clone is expanded.

v_call | clone_size | cdr3_length | cdr3_aa
TRBV30 | few | 11 | AWSVGGKETQY
TRBV5-5 | . | 13 | ASRFRGHPNYGYT
TRBV4-1 | few | 13 | ASSQDGSLYYEQY
TRBV28 | . | 12 | ASSLWSSGNTIY
TRBV14 | . | 13 | ASGRGLASYNEQF
TRBV25-1 | . | 13 | ASRVQGRGFGTQY
TRBV28 | . | 13 | ASSFRGGLGETQY
TRBV21-1 | . | 15 | ASSRRGAGGLQDTQY
TRBV29-1 | . | 11 | SVGGLELGEQY
TRBV14 | . | 13 | ASSQDSGDYHGYT
TRBV27 | few | 11 | ASSLDTNTEAF
TRBV4-1 | . | 12 | ASSQVPGGTEAF
TRBV6-5 | . | 13 | ASRKPTGSTGELF
TRBV15 | . | 15 | ATSRGKVRTRSYEQY
TRBV5-1 | . | 12 | ASSLAKTGGEQY
TRBV7-9 | once | 12 | ASSSQSRNTEAF
TRBV27 | . | 12 | ASSPGTTRLEQY
TRBV2 | once | 10 | ASSVKNNEQF